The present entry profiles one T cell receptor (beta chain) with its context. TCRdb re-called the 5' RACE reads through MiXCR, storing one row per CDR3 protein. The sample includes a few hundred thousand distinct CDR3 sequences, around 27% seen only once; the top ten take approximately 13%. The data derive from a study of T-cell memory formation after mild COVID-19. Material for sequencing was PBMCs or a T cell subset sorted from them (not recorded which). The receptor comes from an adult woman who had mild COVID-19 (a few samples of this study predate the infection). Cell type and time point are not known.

CDR3 sequence: CASSSHRGSDTQYF. CDR3 coding DNA: TGTGCCAGCAGTTCCCACAGGGGTTCGGATACGCAGTATTTT. This chain joins TRBV7-3 and TRBJ2-3; TRBD1 aligns across 7 bases. The CDR3 is 14 residues long. Germline trimming cut 6 bases from V and 6 bases from J; bases unmatched to any gene: 9. Germline CDR1 reads SGHTA; CDR2 reads FQGTGA.